This is a list of T cell receptor beta chains from one sample in a study of cytomegalovirus exposure and HLA in healthy donors. TCRdb's copy holds only in-frame clones and misses some; the assay was immunoSEQ multiplex PCR. The sample records 120,000 or so clones, 75% to 85% being singletons. The sequenced material came from PBMCs. These receptors came from a man aged 30 to 39 in good health and CMV-seropositive. Both conserved end residues are trimmed from each CDR3. The order of the fields is CDR3 length, V gene, clone size, J gene, CDR3 protein. Rows may omit the clone size; those that give it use once, few, many or a size class.

cdr3_length: 11; v_call: TRBV2; clone_size: .; j_call: TRBJ2-3; cdr3_aa: ASSEGFEAPQY
cdr3_length: 11; v_call: TRBV16; clone_size: few; j_call: TRBJ1-2; cdr3_aa: ASIGTGVYGYT
cdr3_length: 12; v_call: TRBV27; clone_size: .; j_call: TRBJ2-3; cdr3_aa: ASKGAKGSDTQY
cdr3_length: 13; v_call: TRBV5-1; clone_size: .; j_call: TRBJ2-1; cdr3_aa: ASTRAVDRDNEQF
cdr3_length: 17; v_call: TRBV4-1; clone_size: .; j_call: TRBJ2-1; cdr3_aa: ASSLRGTSGGGSNNEQF
cdr3_length: 14; v_call: TRBV25-1; clone_size: .; j_call: TRBJ2-4; cdr3_aa: ASSGVTGGWKNSQY
cdr3_length: 11; v_call: TRBV6-1; clone_size: .; j_call: TRBJ1-5; cdr3_aa: ASSAAGLQPQH
cdr3_length: 11; v_call: TRBV5-4; clone_size: once; j_call: TRBJ2-5; cdr3_aa: ASSLLGGETQY
cdr3_length: 15; v_call: TRBV11-3; clone_size: .; j_call: TRBJ2-1; cdr3_aa: ASSSGLAGMLYNEQF
cdr3_length: 10; v_call: TRBV2; clone_size: .; j_call: TRBJ2-7; cdr3_aa: ASNKRGWEQY
cdr3_length: 11; v_call: TRBV30; clone_size: .; j_call: TRBJ1-5; cdr3_aa: AWRAGGNQPQH
cdr3_length: 13; v_call: TRBV28; clone_size: .; j_call: TRBJ1-3; cdr3_aa: ASSAGGSSGNTIY
cdr3_length: 14; v_call: TRBV18; clone_size: .; j_call: TRBJ2-5; cdr3_aa: ASSPERWTEQETQY
cdr3_length: 16; v_call: TRBV5-1; clone_size: .; j_call: TRBJ2-7; cdr3_aa: ASSSGRGLNPRSYEQY
cdr3_length: 11; v_call: TRBV9; clone_size: .; j_call: TRBJ1-1; cdr3_aa: ASSVAPDTEAF
cdr3_length: 12; v_call: TRBV30; clone_size: .; j_call: TRBJ1-1; cdr3_aa: AWTRQDLNTEAF
cdr3_length: 12; v_call: TRBV5-6; clone_size: once; j_call: TRBJ1-4; cdr3_aa: ASSGDLTNEKLF
cdr3_length: 13; v_call: TRBV10-1; clone_size: few; j_call: TRBJ2-3; cdr3_aa: ASRDLAGVRDTQY
cdr3_length: 12; v_call: TRBV19; clone_size: .; j_call: TRBJ1-2; cdr3_aa: ASSPAVVNYGYT
cdr3_length: 11; v_call: TRBV28; clone_size: .; j_call: TRBJ2-7; cdr3_aa: ASRDSSSYEQY
cdr3_length: 14; v_call: TRBV15; clone_size: .; j_call: TRBJ1-4; cdr3_aa: ATSREAADPIEKLF
cdr3_length: 14; v_call: TRBV4-2; clone_size: once; j_call: TRBJ2-1; cdr3_aa: ASSSRLAGGYNEQF
cdr3_length: 11; v_call: TRBV12-5; clone_size: .; j_call: TRBJ1-1; cdr3_aa: ASGSETGRVGF
cdr3_length: 18; v_call: TRBV5-5; clone_size: .; j_call: TRBJ1-1; cdr3_aa: ASNTLRGQGILELDTEAF
cdr3_length: 13; v_call: TRBV28; clone_size: .; j_call: TRBJ1-6; cdr3_aa: ASSAPTGGYSPLH
cdr3_length: 17; v_call: TRBV27; clone_size: .; j_call: TRBJ2-1; cdr3_aa: ASSLTLAGGLASYNEQF